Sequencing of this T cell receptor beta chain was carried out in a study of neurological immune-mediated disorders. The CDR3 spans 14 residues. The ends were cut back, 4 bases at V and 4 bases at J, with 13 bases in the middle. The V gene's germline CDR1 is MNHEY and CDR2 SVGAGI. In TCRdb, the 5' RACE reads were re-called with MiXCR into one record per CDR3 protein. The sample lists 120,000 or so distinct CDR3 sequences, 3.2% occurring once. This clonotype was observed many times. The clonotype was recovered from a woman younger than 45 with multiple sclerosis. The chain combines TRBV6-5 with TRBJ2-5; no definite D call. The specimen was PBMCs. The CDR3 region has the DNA TGTGCCAGCAGTTTATACGACCCGGCAGAGACCCAGTACTTC. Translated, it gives CASSLYDPAETQYF.